This passage covers 25 T cell receptor beta chains from one sample sequenced in a study of blood T cell repertoires in COVID-19. TCRdb's table, derived via immunoSEQ multiplex PCR, lists solely in-frame clones and lacks some. The profile covers 200,000 to 250,000 clones, with around nine tenths appearing a single time and more than 2.5% taken by the ten largest. Sequenced sample: peripheral blood. The source is a man between 60 and 75 years old with acute or convalescent COVID-19.

This chain connects TRBV7-9 to TRBJ2-3, with 9 bases matching TRBD2. Germline CDR1 and CDR2: SEHNR and FQNEAQ (reference sequence). After removal of 5 bases from V and 8 bases from J, the junction contained 8 bases not matched to a gene. CDR3 length: 14 residues. In DNA, the CDR3 is TGTGCCAGCAGCATCGGGACTAGCCAAGGTACGCAGTATTTT. Protein sequence: CASSIGTSQGTQYF.

This clone was seen a handful of times. The chain combines TRBV5-1 with TRBJ1-3; 7 nucleotides line up with TRBD1. The CDR3 runs 13 residues. The ends lost 2 bases at V and 8 bases at J; junction bases unmatched: 4. Germline CDR1 reads SGHRS; CDR2 reads YFSETQ. The CDR3, as DNA: TGCGCCAGCAGCTTTGAGAGGGGGCACACCATATATTTT. It translates to CASSFERGHTIYF. Based on the CDR3 plus reference TRBV5-1 and TRBJ1-3, the full variable domain is KAGVTQTPRYLIKTRGQQVTLSCSPISGHRSVSWYQQTPGQGLQFLFEYFSETQRNKGNFPGRFSGRQFSNSRSEMNVSTLELGDSALYLCASSFERGHTIYFGEGSWLTVV.

The V gene is TRBV7-8, the J gene TRBJ2-1; TRBD1 matches at 10 bases. Looked up from germline, CDR1 is SGHVS and CDR2 is FQNEAQ. Trimming took 6 bases from V and 9 from J; bases not matched to a gene: 8. The CDR3 consists of 14 residues. CDR3 coding DNA: TGTGCCAGCAGTCCCGGACAGGGGGGAGGTGAGCAGTTCTTC. Its protein product is CASSPGQGGGEQFF.

This clone is a singleton in its sample. This sequence joins TRBV2 and TRBJ1-5; possibly TRBD1 for D (5 bases). V lost 5 bases to trimming and J lost 1 base, with 12 bases between them. CDR3 length: 15 residues. From germline, CDR1 is SNHLY and CDR2 FYNNEI. This chain's CDR3 is CASSPGLGSNQPQHF. The CDR3 nucleotides read TGTGCCAGCAGTCCGGGACTGGGGAGCAATCAGCCCCAGCATTTT.

This clone was observed a handful of times. Distinct nucleotide sequences in the sample also encode this CDR3. This chain links TRBV11-2 with TRBJ1-2, with D possibly matching TRBD1 (5 bases). Between the trimmed V and J ends, which lost 3 bases and 0 bases, there was a span of 8 bases. Per the germline V gene, CDR1 is SGHAT and CDR2 is FQNNGV. The CDR3 has 14 amino acids. The chain's CDR3 is CASSLAGANYGYTF. CDR3 bases: TGTGCCAGCAGCTTGGCGGGGGCTAACTATGGCTACACCTTC.

V and J are TRBV7-9 and TRBJ2-1; 11 nucleotides agree with TRBD2. Germline V gives CDR1 SEHNR, CDR2 FQNEAQ (reference sequence). The V segment lost 5 bases and the J segment 6 bases; nucleotides outside the gene matches: 6. The CDR3 has 15 amino acids. This CDR3 reads CASSGSGGAGNEQFF. For the CDR3, the DNA is TGTGCCAGCAGCGGTAGCGGGGGGGCAGGCAATGAGCAGTTCTTC.

The chain carries TRBV6-4 and TRBJ2-7; TRBD1 agrees at 10 bases. The CDR3 consists of 13 residues. Germline CDR1 MRHNA, CDR2 SNTAGT. With V trimmed by 5 bases and J by 5 bases, 3 bases remained unmatched. The DNA of the CDR3 is TGTGCCAGCAGTTGGACAGGGGGAGACGAGCAGTACTTC. This codes for CASSWTGGDEQYF.

Only one count was recorded for this clone. The chain couples TRBV5-4 to TRBJ2-2; TRBD2 aligns across 9 bases. CDR3 size: 15 residues. CDR1 is SGHNT and CDR2 is YYREEE in the germline V gene (reference sequence). V trimming: 5 bases; J trimming: 3 bases; junction bases outside the gene matches: 5. The DNA for the CDR3 is TGTGCCAGCAGGGAGCGGGGGGTTTACACCGGGGAGCTGTTTTTT. It encodes CASRERGVYTGELFF. Supplemented by reference TRBV5-4 and TRBJ2-2, the full variable domain reads ETGVTQSPTHLIKTRGQQVTLRCSSQSGHNTVSWYQQALGQGPQFIFQYYREEENGRGNFPPRFSGLQFPNYSSELNVNALELDDSALYLCASRERGVYTGELFFGEGSRLTVL.

The chain uses TRBV3-1 (or the pseudogene TRBV3-2) and TRBJ1-2, with unresolved D. The germline gives CDR1 LGHDT, CDR2 YNNKEL (reference sequence). The CDR3 loop spans 15 amino acids. Trimming cost V 2 bases and J 3 bases, with 13 bases left between them. This CDR3 reads CASSQPQSVHYGYTF. The CDR3 coding sequence is TGTGCCAGCAGCCAACCGCAGTCTGTCCACTATGGCTACACCTTC.

The J gene is TRBJ2-4, the V gene TRBV25-1; unclear D gene. The CDR3 is made up of 13 amino acids. CDR1 MGHDK and CDR2 SYGVNS come from the germline V gene. Trimming took 6 bases from V and 6 from J, leaving 12 bases between them. The CDR3 sequence is CASSALPGNIQYF. Here the CDR3 DNA reads TGTGCCAGCAGCGCCCTGCCGGGAAACATTCAGTACTTC.

The chain is built from TRBV3-1 (or the pseudogene TRBV3-2) and TRBJ2-7; 7 nucleotides match TRBD1. Germline CDR1 LGHDT, CDR2 YNNKEL (reference sequence). V was clipped by 4 bases and J by 5 bases; unmatched bases: 8. This CDR3 is 14 amino acids long. The CDR3 DNA reads TGTGCCAGCAGCCTCAGTTTGACAGGGAACGAGCAGTACTTC. Residues: CASSLSLTGNEQYF.

The V gene is TRBV9, the J gene TRBJ1-1; unclear D gene. The germline CDR1 and CDR2 sequences are SGDLS and YYNGEE. The V end was cut by 1 base, the J end by 4 bases, with 14 bases between. This CDR3 spans 15 amino acids. The CDR3 loop reads CASSVLKQSGTEAFF. The CDR3 bases are TGTGCCAGCAGCGTACTAAAGCAGTCGGGCACTGAAGCTTTCTTT.

The J gene is TRBJ2-1, the V gene TRBV9, with 10 bases matching TRBD1. Trimming at V came to 4 bases and at J to 7 bases, leaving 11 bases not matched to a gene. Germline CDR1 reads SGDLS; CDR2 reads YYNGEE. This CDR3 is built from 16 residues. The CDR3 loop is CASSTTGTGVTNEQFF. In DNA form, the CDR3 reads TGTGCCAGCAGCACGACCGGGACAGGGGTAACTAATGAGCAGTTCTTC. The whole variable domain, filled in from reference TRBV9 and TRBJ2-1, reads DSGVTQTPKHLITATGQRVTLRCSPRSGDLSVYWYQQSLDQGLQFLIQYYNGEERAKGNILERFSAQQFPDLHSELNLSSLELGDSALYFCASSTTGTGVTNEQFFGPGTRLTVL.

This clone was counted once. V is TRBV3-1 (or the pseudogene TRBV3-2) and J is TRBJ2-1, with D uncertain. The CDR3 length is 12 residues. Germline V gives CDR1 LGHDT, CDR2 YNNKEL (reference sequence). The V end was cut by 0 bases, the J end by 7 bases, with 4 bases between. In DNA form, the CDR3 reads TGTGCCAGCAGCCAAGATCGGAATGAGCAGTTCTTC. Protein: CASSQDRNEQFF.

The rearrangement uses TRBV21-1 and TRBJ2-2; TRBD1 is taken as the D call from the table, unchecked against the DNA. TRBV21-1 represents a pseudogene. The CDR3 totals 19 residues. The DNA of the CDR3 is TGTGCCAGCAGCAAAAGGCATCGCCCGGGACATGGTGTGACCGGGGAGCTGTTTTTT. This encodes CASSKRHRPGHGVTGELFF.

The chain has TRBV6-6 and TRBJ1-3; no firm D call. Germline assignment: CDR1 MNHNY and CDR2 SVGAGI (reference sequence). The CDR3 is 17 amino acids. V was pared by 5 bases and J by 0 bases, with 17 bases between. This chain's CDR3 is CASSLIPSVSSGNTIYF. In nucleotides, the CDR3 is TGTGCCAGCAGTCTCATCCCCAGTGTCAGCTCTGGAAACACCATATATTTT.

This sequence joins TRBV12-3 or TRBV12-4 and TRBJ2-5; a weak D match, TRBD1 (5 bases). Trimming removed 6 bases from V and 4 bases from J, with 12 bases in between. The CDR3 covers 13 residues. This chain's CDR3 is CASSGRRGETQYF. The DNA of the CDR3 is TGTGCCAGCAGCGGTAGAAGGGGAGAGACCCAGTACTTC.

The sample holds a few counts of this clone. This chain uses TRBV3-1 (or the pseudogene TRBV3-2) with TRBJ2-7, with a tentative D call TRBD1 (6 bases). This CDR3 spans 14 amino acids. Germline assignment: CDR1 LGHDT and CDR2 YNNKEL (reference sequence). Deletions cut 3 bases from V and 2 bases from J, with 11 bases between. CDR3 loop: CASSQTGIAYEQYF. In nucleotides, the CDR3 is TGTGCCAGCAGCCAGACAGGTATCGCCTACGAGCAGTACTTC.

The chain links TRBV5-4 to TRBJ1-1, with no clear D. CDR1 is SGHNT, CDR2 YYREEE, per germline (reference sequence). Trimming removed 0 bases from V and 5 bases from J, with 14 bases in between. This CDR3 region has 15 residues. The DNA of the CDR3 is TGTGCCAGCAGCTTGGATGATGCCAGGTCAACTGAAGCTTTCTTT. It is translated as CASSLDDARSTEAFF.

The chain has TRBV6-2 or TRBV6-3 and TRBJ2-2; weak D call: TRBD2 (5 bases). CDR3 length equals 15 residues. V was shortened by 0 bases and J by 7 bases, with 12 bases between the two germline ends. Germline assignment: CDR1 MNHEY and CDR2 SVGEGT. The CDR3 DNA is TGTGCCAGCAGTTACTCGGGGAGAGTCGGCGGGGAGCTGTTTTTT. Encoded protein: CASSYSGRVGGELFF.

The chain joins TRBV4-1 to TRBJ2-2; D unclear. Germline loops: CDR1 MGHRA, CDR2 YSYEKL. CDR3 size: 14 residues. V gave up 1 base and J gave up 4 bases, with 7 bases separating them. This CDR3 is CASSQVALTGELFF. CDR3 in DNA: TGCGCCAGCAGCCAAGTCGCACTCACCGGGGAGCTGTTTTTT.

This clone is a singleton in its sample. The chain is built from TRBV7-9 and TRBJ2-5; 9 bases map to TRBD1. Losses at the gene ends were 5 bases for V and 5 bases for J; bases not matched to a gene: 9. CDR3 length equals 15 residues. The germline V gene encodes CDR1 SEHNR and CDR2 FQNEAQ (reference sequence). The CDR3 DNA reads as TGTGCCAGCAGCCCCTTGGGGACAGGGACCGAGACCCAGTACTTC. Translating it yields CASSPLGTGTETQYF.

V usage is TRBV7-2 and J usage is TRBJ2-7, with 12 nucleotides matching TRBD1. The CDR3 runs 18 residues. V was clipped by 4 bases and J by 7 bases; unmatched bases: 17. CDR1 and CDR2 (germline): SGHTA, FQGNSA. The CDR3 DNA is TGTGCCAGCAGCTATGCCCTCATAGCGGGACAGGGGGCAAGGGAGCAGTACTTC. Translation gives CASSYALIAGQGAREQYF.

The V gene is TRBV4-1, the J gene TRBJ2-5, with unresolved D. CDR3 size: 16 residues. The germline V gene has CDR1 MGHRA and CDR2 YSYEKL. V lost 1 base and J 1 base, leaving 13 bases between the germline ends. This CDR3 is CASSQVTRLAQETQYF. In DNA form, the CDR3 reads TGCGCCAGCAGCCAAGTTACGAGGCTCGCCCAAGAGACCCAGTACTTC.

The rearrangement joins TRBV11-2 to TRBJ2-4; possible D gene TRBD2, 6 bases. The CDR3 is made up of 14 amino acids. V was clipped by 2 bases and J by 6 bases, with 11 bases between them. CDR1 is SGHAT and CDR2 is FQNNGV in the germline V gene. The CDR3 coding sequence is TGTGCCAGCAGCTTAATCAGGGAGGTAAACATTCAGTACTTC. It yields the protein CASSLIREVNIQYF.